The T cell receptor (beta chain) under discussion was sequenced for a study of T cell changes during pregnancy in multiple sclerosis. Repertoires were generated with immunoSEQ multiplex PCR, while TCRdb's copy carries only in-frame clones and drops some. The table includes approximately 88,000 clones, around 96% detected once. The input for sequencing was peripheral blood, taken in the second trimester of pregnancy. This clonotype was obtained from a female donor with multiple sclerosis, enrolled in a pregnancy study.

This CDR3 is CASSLVGGVNTGELFF. CDR3 DNA sequence: TGTGCCAGCAGCTTAGTTGGGGGGGTGAACACCGGGGAGCTGTTTTTT. V is TRBV11-2 and J is TRBJ2-2; 7 bases fit TRBD2. Germline CDR1 and CDR2: SGHAT and FQNNGV. The CDR3 loop spans 16 amino acids. Trimming took 1 base from V and 1 from J; bases not matched to a gene: 3.